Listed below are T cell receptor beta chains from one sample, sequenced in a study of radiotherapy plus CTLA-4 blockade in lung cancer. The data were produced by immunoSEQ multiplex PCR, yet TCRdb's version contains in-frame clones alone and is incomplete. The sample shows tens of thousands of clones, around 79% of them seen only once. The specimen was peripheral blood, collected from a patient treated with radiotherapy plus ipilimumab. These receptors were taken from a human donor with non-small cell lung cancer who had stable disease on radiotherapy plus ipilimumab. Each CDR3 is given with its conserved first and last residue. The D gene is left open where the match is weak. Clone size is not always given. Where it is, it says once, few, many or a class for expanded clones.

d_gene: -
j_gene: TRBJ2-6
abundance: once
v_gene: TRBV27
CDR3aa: CASSLSPRGAGANVLTF
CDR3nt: TGTGCCAGCAGTTTATCTCCCCGGGGAGCTGGGGCCAACGTCCTGACTTTC

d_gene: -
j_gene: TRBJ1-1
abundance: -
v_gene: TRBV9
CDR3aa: CASSVGQMNTEAFF
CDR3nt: TGTGCCAGCAGCGTCGGACAGATGAACACTGAAGCTTTCTTT

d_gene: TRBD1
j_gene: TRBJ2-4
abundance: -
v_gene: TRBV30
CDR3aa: CAFRQGRGNIQYF
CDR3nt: TGTGCTTTTAGACAGGGGCGAGGGAACATTCAGTACTTC

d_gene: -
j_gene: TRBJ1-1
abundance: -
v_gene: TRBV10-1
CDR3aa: CASSESVAGGNTEAFF
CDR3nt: TGCGCCAGCAGTGAGTCTGTCGCAGGTGGGAACACTGAAGCTTTCTTT

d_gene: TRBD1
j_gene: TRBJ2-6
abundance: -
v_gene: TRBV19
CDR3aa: CASSIDRAGANVLTF
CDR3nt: TGTGCCAGTAGCATCGACAGGGCTGGGGCCAACGTCCTGACTTTC

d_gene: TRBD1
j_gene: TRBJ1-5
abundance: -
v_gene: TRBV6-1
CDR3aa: CASRSGTGWGQPQHF
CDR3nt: TGTGCCAGCAGGTCCGGGACAGGGTGGGGACAGCCCCAGCATTTT

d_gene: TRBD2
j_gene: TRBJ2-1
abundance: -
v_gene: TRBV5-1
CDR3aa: CASSWGRAYNEQFF
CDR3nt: TGCGCCAGCAGCTGGGGGAGGGCCTACAATGAGCAGTTCTTC

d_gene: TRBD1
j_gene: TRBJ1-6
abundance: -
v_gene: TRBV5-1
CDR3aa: CASRTLGDTGAGVSPLHF
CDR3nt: TGCGCCAGCCGCACCCTGGGTGACACAGGGGCGGGTGTTTCACCCCTCCACTTT

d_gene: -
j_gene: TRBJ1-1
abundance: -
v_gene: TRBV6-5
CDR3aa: CASSPGVFTEAFF
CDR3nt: TGTGCCAGCAGTCCAGGGGTGTTCACTGAAGCTTTCTTT

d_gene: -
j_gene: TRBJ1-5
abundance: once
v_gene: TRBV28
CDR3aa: CASSLALQPQHF
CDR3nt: TGTGCCAGCAGTTTAGCGTTACAGCCCCAGCATTTT

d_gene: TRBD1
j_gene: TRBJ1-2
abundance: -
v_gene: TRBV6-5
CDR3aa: CASFRDRRYGYTF
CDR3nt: TGTGCCAGCTTCCGGGACAGGCGCTATGGCTACACCTTC

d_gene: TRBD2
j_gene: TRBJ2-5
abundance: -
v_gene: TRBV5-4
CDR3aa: CASTLVVAGGGETQYF
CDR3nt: TGTGCCAGCACCCTGGTTGTGGCGGGGGGCGGGGAGACCCAGTACTTC

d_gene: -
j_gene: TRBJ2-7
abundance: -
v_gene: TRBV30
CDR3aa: CAWSVRGGRYEQYF
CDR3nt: TGTGCCTGGAGTGTACGTGGGGGGCGGTACGAGCAGTACTTC

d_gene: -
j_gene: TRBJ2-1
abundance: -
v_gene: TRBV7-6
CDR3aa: CASSLAGGPSYNEQFF
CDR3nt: TGTGCCAGCAGCTTAGCGGGGGGGCCTTCCTACAATGAGCAGTTCTTC

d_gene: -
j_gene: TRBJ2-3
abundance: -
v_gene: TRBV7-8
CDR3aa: CASSLGRGPVSTDTQYF
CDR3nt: TGTGCCAGCAGCTTAGGCCGGGGACCTGTGAGCACAGATACGCAGTATTTT

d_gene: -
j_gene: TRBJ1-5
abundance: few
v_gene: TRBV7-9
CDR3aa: CASSSMGGQPQHF
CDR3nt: TGTGCCAGCAGCTCTATGGGGGGTCAGCCCCAGCATTTT

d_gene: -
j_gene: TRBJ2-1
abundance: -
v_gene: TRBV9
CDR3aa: CASSVVRANEQFF
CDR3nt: TGTGCCAGCAGCGTAGTAAGGGCTAATGAGCAGTTCTTC

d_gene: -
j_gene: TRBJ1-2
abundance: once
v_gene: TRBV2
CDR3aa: CASSDWLPTGYTF
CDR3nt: TGTGCCAGCAGTGACTGGCTCCCAACGGGCTACACCTTC

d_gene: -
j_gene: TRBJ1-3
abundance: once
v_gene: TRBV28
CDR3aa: CASSSPGGRNTIYF
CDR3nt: TGTGCCAGCAGTTCCCCCGGGGGTAGAAACACCATATATTTT

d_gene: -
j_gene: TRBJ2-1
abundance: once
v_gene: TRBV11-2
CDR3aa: CASSYTRLTEYNEQFF
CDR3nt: TGTGCCAGCAGCTACACCCGACTGACAGAATACAATGAGCAGTTCTTC

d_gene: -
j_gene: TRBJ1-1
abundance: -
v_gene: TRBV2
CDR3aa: CASSYSGPWEAVNTEAFF
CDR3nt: TGTGCCAGCAGTTACTCAGGACCCTGGGAAGCGGTGAACACTGAAGCTTTCTTT

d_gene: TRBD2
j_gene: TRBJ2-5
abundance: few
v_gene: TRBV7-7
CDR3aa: CASSLDSGGNQETQYF
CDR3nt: TGTGCCAGCAGCTTGGATAGCGGGGGCAACCAAGAGACCCAGTACTTC

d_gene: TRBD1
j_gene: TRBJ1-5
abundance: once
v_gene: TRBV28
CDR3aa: CASSPGQGVNQPQHF
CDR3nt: TGTGCCAGCAGTCCGGGACAGGGGGTCAATCAGCCCCAGCATTTT

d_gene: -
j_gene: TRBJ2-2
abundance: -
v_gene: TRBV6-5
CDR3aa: CASQVKSPSTGELFF
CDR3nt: TGTGCCAGCCAGGTCAAAAGCCCTAGCACCGGGGAGCTGTTTTTT

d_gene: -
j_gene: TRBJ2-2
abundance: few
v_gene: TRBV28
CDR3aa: CASSRTGEVRGGELFF
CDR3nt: TGTGCCAGCAGTAGGACGGGCGAGGTTAGAGGCGGGGAGCTGTTTTTT

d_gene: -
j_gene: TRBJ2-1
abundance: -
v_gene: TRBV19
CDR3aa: CASSREGQNEQFF
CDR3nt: TGTGCCAGTAGTAGGGAAGGGCAAAATGAGCAGTTCTTC

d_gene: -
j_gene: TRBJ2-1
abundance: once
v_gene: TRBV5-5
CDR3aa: CASSLALGGEQFF
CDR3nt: TGTGCCAGCAGCTTGGCCCTAGGGGGTGAGCAGTTCTTC

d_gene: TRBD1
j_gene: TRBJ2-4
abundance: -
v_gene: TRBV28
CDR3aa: CASSLPFSLTGSKNIQYF
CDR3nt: TGTGCCAGCAGTTTACCCTTCAGTTTGACAGGGTCCAAAAACATTCAGTACTTC

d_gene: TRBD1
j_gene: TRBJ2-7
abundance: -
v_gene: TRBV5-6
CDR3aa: CASSSTGTGSSYEQYF
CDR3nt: TGTGCCAGCAGCTCTACAGGGACAGGGAGCTCCTACGAGCAGTACTTC

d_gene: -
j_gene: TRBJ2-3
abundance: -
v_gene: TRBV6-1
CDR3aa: CASNEGGTDTQYF
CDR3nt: TGTGCCAGCAACGAAGGAGGCACAGATACGCAGTATTTT

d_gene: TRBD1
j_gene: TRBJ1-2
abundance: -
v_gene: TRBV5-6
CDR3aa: CASSSGQAGYGYTF
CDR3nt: TGTGCCAGCAGCTCGGGACAGGCGGGCTATGGCTACACCTTC

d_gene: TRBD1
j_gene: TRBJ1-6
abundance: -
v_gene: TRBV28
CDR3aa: CASSLSPGQVGNSPLHF
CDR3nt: TGTGCCAGCAGTTTATCCCCCGGACAGGTGGGAAATTCACCCCTCCACTTT

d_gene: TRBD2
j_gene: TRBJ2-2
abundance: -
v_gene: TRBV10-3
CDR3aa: CAISEGKTSGGRELFF
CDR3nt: TGTGCCATCAGTGAGGGAAAGACTAGCGGGGGCAGGGAGCTGTTTTTT

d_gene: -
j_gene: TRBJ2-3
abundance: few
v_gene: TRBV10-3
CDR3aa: CAITDPTVSTDTQYF
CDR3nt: TGTGCCATCACCGACCCCACAGTTAGCACAGATACGCAGTATTTT

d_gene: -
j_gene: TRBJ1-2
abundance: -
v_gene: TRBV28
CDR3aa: CASSSIIRTFFYGYTF
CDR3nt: TGTGCCAGCAGTTCTATAATACGGACATTCTTCTATGGCTACACCTTC

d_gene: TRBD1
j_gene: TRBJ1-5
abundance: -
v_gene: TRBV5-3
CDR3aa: CARSVGRTGGGNQPQHF
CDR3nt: TGTGCCAGAAGCGTCGGGAGGACAGGGGGTGGCAATCAGCCCCAGCATTTT

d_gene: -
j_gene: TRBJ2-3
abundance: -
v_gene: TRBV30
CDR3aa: CAWSVQGGLADTQYF
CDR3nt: TGTGCCTGGAGTGTCCAGGGGGGGCTTGCAGATACGCAGTATTTT

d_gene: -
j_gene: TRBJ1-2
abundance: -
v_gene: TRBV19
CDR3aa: CASRPPGSTYGYTF
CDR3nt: TGTGCCAGTAGGCCTCCTGGGTCAACCTATGGCTACACCTTC

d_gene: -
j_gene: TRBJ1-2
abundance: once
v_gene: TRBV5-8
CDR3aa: CASSPLQGFYGYTF
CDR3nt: TGTGCCAGCAGCCCTCTACAGGGCTTCTATGGCTACACCTTC

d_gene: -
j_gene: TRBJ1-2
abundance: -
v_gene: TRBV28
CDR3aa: CASSWAVYGYTF
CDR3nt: TGTGCCAGCAGTTGGGCCGTCTATGGCTACACCTTC

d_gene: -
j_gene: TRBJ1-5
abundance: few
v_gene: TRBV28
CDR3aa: CASIGAQVSRQPQHF
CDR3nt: TGTGCCAGCATCGGGGCGCAGGTATCCCGTCAGCCCCAGCATTTT